The table lists the clone carrying this TCR beta chain with a few counts. Germline lookup yields CDR1 PRHDT and CDR2 FYEKMQ (reference sequence). The CDR3 is 15 residues long. The V segment lost 4 bases and the J segment 3 bases; nucleotides outside the gene matches: 4. The data belong to a study of T cells in Graves' hyperthyroidism and ophthalmopathy. The PBMCs had their origin in about 9.7 ml of fresh peripheral blood. Template material for amplifying TCR beta CDR3 regions consisted of RNA transcripts. The study used the HTBI primer set for a first-round RT-PCR of the TCR CDR3. Via MiXCR, TCRdb re-called the multiplex PCR reads, giving one row per CDR3 protein. The table records 700,000 to 850,000 distinct CDR3 sequences, 35% of them present only once.

The sample comprised blood. The rearrangement links TRBV13 to TRBJ1-2; 11 bases line up with TRBD1. This clonotype was sampled from a woman aged 40 to 55 with Graves' hyperthyroidism. In nucleotides, the CDR3 is TGTGCCAGCAGCTCTAGGACAGGGGGCGACTATGGCTACACCTTC. Translating it yields CASSSRTGGDYGYTF.